This T cell receptor beta chain is drawn from a study of blood T cells in healthy people across ages. The CDR3 contains 16 residues. Per the germline V gene, CDR1 is MNHNS and CDR2 is SASEGT. V shed 2 bases and J shed 0 bases, with 13 bases lying between them. Primed by a sample-barcoded 5' primer and a J-beta primer mix, a second PCR proceeded for roughly 7 to 11 cycles. MiXCR, applied by TCRdb to the 5' RACE reads, yields one record per CDR3 protein. This sample has 800,000 or so distinct CDR3 sequences; around 25% occur once, and the top ten carry under 4.5%. These data were likewise used in another study, on T cells of mothers and their children. Per that study: Mothers yielded over 10 million CDR3 reads, children about 3.1 million each.

The specimen sequenced was blood. This receptor was obtained from a boy aged 10-17 years in good health. This chain connects TRBV6-1 to TRBJ1-2; perhaps TRBD1 as D (6 bases). The CDR3 nucleotides read TGTGCCAGCAGTGAAAATCCCGCAGGGGCTAACTATGGCTACACCTTC. Amino acid sequence: CASSENPAGANYGYTF.